The 16 T cell receptor beta chains reported below all come from one sample, sequenced in a study of blood T cell repertoires in COVID-19. Produced via immunoSEQ multiplex PCR; TCRdb's table is partial and in-frame only. The sample carries approximately 120,000 clones, roughly 91% recorded once. Input material: peripheral blood. The receptors originated from a human donor with acute or convalescent COVID-19. The donor label of this sample is uncertain.

The V call is TRBV5-1, the J call TRBJ2-2; 9 nucleotides align to TRBD2. V was pared by 2 bases and J by 1 base, with 0 bases of the junction left unmatched. CDR1 SGHRS and CDR2 YFSETQ come from the germline V gene. The CDR3 is 15 amino acids. The CDR3 reads CASSFSGGNTGELFF. DNA of the CDR3: TGCGCCAGCAGCTTTAGCGGGGGGAACACCGGGGAGCTGTTTTTT.

V usage is TRBV27 and J usage is TRBJ1-1; the D gene is possibly TRBD1 (6 bases). The CDR3 covers 13 residues. The germline V and J ends were trimmed by 6 bases and 12 bases, with 20 bases remaining between them. CDR1 and CDR2 (germline): MNHEY, SMNVEV (reference sequence). This chain's CDR3 is CASRAGVAPRPFF. The CDR3 coding sequence is TGTGCCAGCAGGGCAGGGGTGGCACCCAGGCCTTTCTTT.

This chain connects TRBV7-2 to TRBJ2-3, with TRBD2 matching over 7 bases. The CDR3 spans 19 residues. Germline V gene lookup returns CDR1 SGHTA and CDR2 FQGNSA. The J segment lost 2 bases and the V segment lost 1 base, leaving 15 bases of the junction unmatched. In DNA, the CDR3 is TGTGCCAGCAGCTTAGAACCCGCGGGGGTAGCGGGCCCCACAGATACGCAGTATTTT. Translating it yields CASSLEPAGVAGPTDTQYF. Variable domain in full (rest from reference TRBV7-2 and TRBJ2-3): GAGVSQSPSNKVTEKGKDVELRCDPISGHTALYWYRQSLGQGLEFLIYFQGNSAPDKSGLPSDRFSAERTGGSVSTLTIQRTQQEDSAVYLCASSLEPAGVAGPTDTQYFGPGTRLTVL.

The rearrangement uses TRBV28 and TRBJ1-5; no clear D. Per the germline V gene, CDR1 is MDHEN and CDR2 is SYDVKM. This CDR3 has 14 amino acids. Trimming took off 2 bases at V and 7 bases at J, with 12 bases between the two ends. Written as DNA, the CDR3 is TGTGCCAGCAGTTTAATTTCGGGAGCCCAGCCCCAGCATTTT. Translated, it gives CASSLISGAQPQHF.

V is TRBV7-2 and J is TRBJ2-1; no definite D call. Trimming removed 1 base at V and 0 bases at J, with 7 bases between. Looked up from germline, CDR1 is SGHTA and CDR2 is FQGNSA. The CDR3 runs to 15 residues. The CDR3 bases are TGTGCCAGCAGCTTAGAGGCTAGCTCCTACAATGAGCAGTTCTTC. Translated, it gives CASSLEASSYNEQFF.

This chain connects TRBV27 to TRBJ2-5; 10 bases match TRBD1. There are 14 residues in the CDR3. With 5 bases clipped from V and 5 bases from J, the junction kept 5 bases outside the gene matches. In germline, CDR1 is MNHEY, CDR2 SMNVEV (reference sequence). The CDR3 sequence: CASSPLDRGETQYF. The CDR3 coding sequence is TGTGCCAGCAGTCCATTGGACAGGGGGGAGACCCAGTACTTC.

J is TRBJ2-2 and V is TRBV5-1, with a possible D match to TRBD1 (6 bases). The V gene's germline CDR1 is SGHRS and CDR2 YFSETQ. Trimming removed 2 bases at V and 3 bases at J, with 14 bases between. CDR3 length: 16 residues. In DNA form, the CDR3 reads TGCGCCAGCAGCTTACAGGGTACGCGCGACACCGGGGAGCTGTTTTTT. It codes for CASSLQGTRDTGELFF.

V gene TRBV7-2 combines with J gene TRBJ1-6, with D unresolved. V lost 3 bases to trimming and J lost 10 bases, with 10 bases between them. This CDR3 is built from 13 residues. CDR1 and CDR2 from the germline V gene are SGHTA and FQGNSA. The CDR3 region has the DNA TGTGCCAGCAGCTTTACCACGGGGTCACCCCTCCACTTT. Translating gives CASSFTTGSPLHF.

This clone has more than one count but fewer than ten. The V call is TRBV6-5, the J call TRBJ2-5, with 10 bases lining up with TRBD2. V was clipped by 7 bases and J by 3 bases; unmatched bases: 8. Germline V gene lookup returns CDR1 MNHEY and CDR2 SVGAGI. The CDR3 consists of 15 residues. The chain's CDR3 is CASNTPGLAKETQYF. CDR3 nucleotide sequence: TGTGCCAGCAACACACCGGGACTAGCGAAAGAGACCCAGTACTTC.

The chain joins TRBV7-2 to TRBJ1-3; D gene unclear. Trimming stripped 3 bases from V and 0 bases from J, with 9 bases between. The CDR3 length is 15 residues. Germline lookup yields CDR1 SGHTA and CDR2 FQGNSA. CDR3: CASSLRALSGNTIYF. CDR3 nucleotide sequence: TGTGCCAGCAGCTTGAGGGCGCTCTCTGGAAACACCATATATTTT.

This clone was seen only once. This sequence joins TRBV18 and TRBJ1-1; D might be TRBD1 (5 bases). The germline V gene encodes CDR1 KGHSH and CDR2 LQKENI. The germline V and J ends were trimmed by 9 bases and 4 bases, with 18 bases remaining between them. The CDR3 covers 14 residues. CDR3 sequence (DNA): TGTGCCAGTGACAGTTCCGAGAGTGGCACTGAAGCTTTCTTT. Translated, it gives CASDSSESGTEAFF.

The chain combines TRBV7-2 with TRBJ2-1; D perhaps matches TRBD1 (6 bases). CDR3 length equals 16 residues. Germline V lookup: CDR1 SGHTA, CDR2 FQGNSA. The ends were cut back, 6 bases at V and 6 bases at J, with 21 bases in the middle. The CDR3: CASRLTLEGVGNEQFF. In DNA, the CDR3 is TGTGCCAGCAGACTCACCTTAGAGGGGGTGGGCAATGAGCAGTTCTTC.

V usage is TRBV7-9 and J usage is TRBJ1-1; 10 bases map to TRBD1. Germline values: CDR1 SEHNR, CDR2 FQNEAQ (reference sequence). The ends lost 3 bases at V and 0 bases at J; junction bases unmatched: 1. The CDR3 is 15 amino acids. This chain's CDR3 is CASSLTGGLNTEAFF. Here the CDR3 DNA reads TGTGCCAGCAGCTTGACAGGGGGCCTGAACACTGAAGCTTTCTTT.

This rearrangement joins TRBV5-4 to TRBJ2-1, with TRBD1 identical over 11 bases. V gave up 6 bases and J gave up 7 bases; unmatched junction bases: 6. CDR3 length: 14 amino acids. Germline lookup yields CDR1 SGHNT and CDR2 YYREEE (reference sequence). CDR3 DNA: TGTGCCAGCACTATTGGACAGGGGGCTAATGAGCAGTTCTTC. As protein: CASTIGQGANEQFF. Looking up the rest from reference TRBV5-4 and TRBJ2-1 gives the full variable domain: ETGVTQSPTHLIKTRGQQVTLRCSSQSGHNTVSWYQQALGQGPQFIFQYYREEENGRGNFPPRFSGLQFPNYSSELNVNALELDDSALYLCASTIGQGANEQFFGPGTRLTVL.

V usage is TRBV4-3 and J usage is TRBJ2-1, with 8 bases identical to TRBD1. Germline CDR1 and CDR2: LGHNA and YSLEER. The junction had 5 bases not matched to a gene; V was cut back by 0 bases and J by 4 bases. This CDR3 region has 16 residues. CDR3 bases: TGCGCCAGCAGCCAAGAAGGAGGACAGGGATACAATGAGCAGTTCTTC. It yields the protein CASSQEGGQGYNEQFF.

The J gene is TRBJ1-3, the V gene TRBV4-3; TRBD1 matches at 7 bases. J was trimmed by 3 bases and V by 0 bases; bases with no gene match: 5. The germline V gene has CDR1 LGHNA and CDR2 YSLEER. This CDR3 comprises 16 residues. The CDR3 DNA sequence: TGCGCCAGCAGCCAAGAACTCACAGGGGATGGAAACACCATATATTTT. Translation: CASSQELTGDGNTIYF.